What follows are 24 T cell receptor beta chains derived from one specimen sequenced in a study of cytotoxic CD8 clonotypes in ibrutinib-treated CLL. The table came from immunoSEQ multiplex PCR; TCRdb's copy has only in-frame clones and leaves some out. The table lists about 130,000 clones, over 60% of them singletons, with 9.5% to 15% in the top ten. Sequences were derived from PBMCs, sampled after 12 months of ibrutinib treatment. The receptors originated from a human donor with chronic lymphocytic leukemia.

The chain combines TRBV10-3 with TRBJ1-2, with TRBD1 matching over 7 bases. Germline V gene sequence: CDR1 ENHRY, CDR2 SYGVKD. V was clipped by 2 bases and J by 2 bases; unmatched bases: 11. CDR3 size: 17 residues. The CDR3 loop reads CAISETLPLTGNYGYTF. The CDR3 region has the DNA TGTGCCATCAGTGAGACACTCCCTTTGACAGGGAACTATGGCTACACCTTC.

The chain couples TRBV6-1 to TRBJ2-3, with D possibly being TRBD2 (6 bases). V was trimmed by 4 bases and J by 0 bases, leaving 17 bases between them. CDR3 length equals 17 residues. Germline CDR1 and CDR2: MNHNS and SASEGT. The DNA for the CDR3 is TGTGCCAGCAGTGCCCTATCAGCGGGCGTAAGCACAGATACGCAGTATTTT. This translates into CASSALSAGVSTDTQYF.

This rearrangement joins TRBV28 to TRBJ2-7, with no clear D. The CDR3 runs to 16 residues. Germline V lookup: CDR1 MDHEN, CDR2 SYDVKM. Trimming cost V 3 bases and J 2 bases, with 17 bases left between them. This chain's CDR3 is CASSFSVAGLTYEQYF. CDR3 nucleotides: TGTGCCAGCAGTTTTTCGGTCGCAGGCCTGACCTACGAGCAGTACTTC.

The chain joins TRBV5-6 to TRBJ2-2; D is uncertain. The CDR3 totals 15 residues. Per germline, CDR1 SGHDT and CDR2 YYEEEE. V lost 0 bases, J lost 13 bases, and 19 bases lay in between. CDR3 DNA: TGTGCCAGCAGCTTGGTACAGCCCGGTGGTGCTGTGCTGTTTTTT. Translated: CASSLVQPGGAVLFF.

The J gene is TRBJ2-3, the V gene TRBV7-2; 15 bases agree with TRBD2. Germline V gives CDR1 SGHTA, CDR2 FQGNSA. J was trimmed by 12 bases and V by 5 bases; bases with no gene match: 9. The CDR3 extends over 15 amino acids. CDR3 sequence reads: CASSTGLAGGTSQYF. CDR3 nucleotides: TGTGCCAGCAGCACGGGACTAGCGGGGGGCACTTCACAGTATTTT. Together with reference TRBV7-2 and TRBJ2-3, the CDR3 gives the full variable domain: GAGVSQSPSNKVTEKGKDVELRCDPISGHTALYWYRQSLGQGLEFLIYFQGNSAPDKSGLPSDRFSAERTGGSVSTLTIQRTQQEDSAVYLCASSTGLAGGTSQYFGPGTRLTVL.

This chain joins TRBV10-3 and TRBJ1-5; 7 nucleotides agree with TRBD1. After removal of 10 bases from V and 0 bases from J, the junction contained 9 bases not matched to a gene. The V gene's germline CDR1 is ENHRY and CDR2 SYGVKD. The CDR3 loop spans 15 amino acids. CDR3 protein: CASRDRDNSNQPQHF. CDR3 bases: TGTGCCAGCCGAGACAGGGACAATAGCAATCAGCCCCAGCATTTT.

The chain has TRBV6-1 and TRBJ1-5; 12 bases match TRBD1. This CDR3 region has 15 residues. J gave up 9 bases and V 4 bases, and 7 bases lay outside the gene matches. Looked up from germline, CDR1 is MNHNS and CDR2 is SASEGT. This chain's CDR3 is CASSAGTGGLGPQHF. DNA for the CDR3: TGTGCCAGCAGTGCCGGGACAGGGGGCCTGGGGCCCCAGCATTTT.

The V and J genes are TRBV11-3 and TRBJ2-1; no firm D call. The V and J ends lost 3 bases and 0 bases respectively, with 12 bases between them. The CDR3 is made up of 16 amino acids. Per germline, CDR1 SGHNT and CDR2 YENEEA. CDR3 region: CASSFGGASSYNEQFF. In nucleotides, the CDR3 is TGTGCCAGCAGCTTCGGTGGAGCGAGCTCCTACAATGAGCAGTTCTTC.

The CDR3, as DNA: TGCGCCAGCAGCGACACCGGAGGGGCCCAGAATACCCTCCAAGAGACCCAGTACTTC. Its translation is CASSDTGGAQNTLQETQYF. The chain carries TRBV10-2 and TRBJ2-5, with a tentative D call TRBD2 (6 bases). Germline V gene data show CDR1 as WSHSY and CDR2 as SAAADI. CDR3 size: 19 residues. V lost 6 bases to trimming and J lost 1 base, with 27 bases between them.

The chain carries TRBV4-1 and TRBJ2-2; D is undetermined. Trimming left V 0 bases short and J 5 bases short, with 10 bases between. CDR1 is MGHRA and CDR2 is YSYEKL in the germline V gene. This CDR3 is 15 amino acids long. The CDR3 DNA reads TGCGCCAGCAGCCAAGATTCGTACGGTACCGGGGAGCTGTTTTTT. It yields the protein CASSQDSYGTGELFF.

J is TRBJ1-4 and V is TRBV30, with D perhaps matching TRBD1 (6 bases). The CDR3 has 15 amino acids. Germline V lookup: CDR1 GTSNPN, CDR2 SVGIG (reference sequence). Trimming cost V 1 base and J 3 bases, with 12 bases left between them. CDR3 protein: CAWSATGLANEKLFF. For the CDR3, the DNA is TGTGCCTGGAGTGCTACAGGGTTGGCTAATGAAAAACTGTTTTTT.

The chain has TRBV6-5 and TRBJ1-5; D might be TRBD1 (5 bases). Trimming removed 0 bases from V and 6 bases from J, with 9 bases in between. This CDR3 spans 14 amino acids. CDR1 is MNHEY, CDR2 SVGAGI, per germline. The CDR3 DNA follows: TGTGCCAGCAGTTACTCGTTGGGGGGTCAGCCCCAGCATTTT. It translates to CASSYSLGGQPQHF.

The chain is built from TRBV28 and TRBJ2-5, with D maybe TRBD1 (6 bases). Germline-derived CDR1 and CDR2 are MDHEN and SYDVKM. The germline V and J ends were trimmed by 8 bases and 5 bases, with 15 bases remaining between them. The CDR3 is made up of 13 amino acids. The CDR3 spells CASGQGIAETQYF. CDR3 DNA: TGTGCCAGCGGCCAGGGGATCGCGGAGACCCAGTACTTC.

J is TRBJ2-1 and V is TRBV6-5; 15 bases align to TRBD2. Germline-derived CDR1 and CDR2 are MNHEY and SVGAGI. This CDR3 region has 16 residues. With 4 bases clipped from V and 9 bases from J, the junction kept 7 bases outside the gene matches. This chain's CDR3 is CASSSGLAGGPSEQFF. The CDR3, as DNA: TGTGCCAGCAGTTCCGGACTAGCGGGAGGGCCGAGTGAGCAGTTCTTC.

This clone was observed once. The CDR3 protein is CASRFGLGNQPQHF. CDR3 bases: TGTGCCAGCCGATTTGGATTAGGCAATCAGCCCCAGCATTTT. The chain links TRBV5-8 to TRBJ1-5, with no clear D. The germline CDR1 and CDR2 sequences are SGHTS and YDEGEE. CDR3 length equals 14 residues. V was shortened by 7 bases and J by 2 bases, with 13 bases between the two germline ends.

V usage is TRBV11-2 and J usage is TRBJ2-1; D could derive from TRBD1 or TRBD2 (5 bases each). Germline V lookup: CDR1 SGHAT, CDR2 FQNNGV. V shed 2 bases and J shed 0 bases, with 17 bases lying between them. The CDR3 has 18 residues. The CDR3 DNA is TGTGCCAGCAGCTTAATTTGGTGGGACGTCAGCTCCTACAATGAGCAGTTCTTC. Protein product: CASSLIWWDVSSYNEQFF.

This clone was observed once. This chain links TRBV5-1 with TRBJ2-1; D not resolved. The CDR3 is 12 amino acids. Germline assignment: CDR1 SGHRS and CDR2 YFSETQ. V dropped 4 bases and J dropped 8 bases, with 10 bases sitting between them. The CDR3 sequence is CASSPQQYEQFF. For the CDR3, the DNA is TGCGCCAGCAGCCCACAGCAGTATGAGCAGTTCTTC.

This chain joins TRBV19 and TRBJ2-3; a possible D gene is TRBD1 (5 bases). Germline CDR1 is LNHDA and CDR2 is SQIVND (reference sequence). This CDR3 comprises 13 residues. Between the trimmed V and J ends, which lost 4 bases and 3 bases, there was a span of 8 bases. CDR3 residues: CASSTQGTDTQYF. The DNA of the CDR3 is TGTGCCAGTAGTACTCAGGGTACAGATACGCAGTATTTT.

V is TRBV6-6 and J is TRBJ2-5, with 9 bases that match TRBD2. There are 15 residues in the CDR3. V lost 7 bases to trimming and J lost 1 base; unmatched junction nucleotides: 7. Germline V CDR1 and CDR2: MNHNY, SVGAGI (reference sequence). The CDR3 is CASNWAGGLQETQYF. The CDR3, as DNA: TGTGCCAGCAACTGGGCGGGAGGGCTCCAAGAGACCCAGTACTTC.

The rearrangement links TRBV12-5 to TRBJ1-1; 7 nucleotides agree with TRBD1. J lost 2 bases, V lost 1 base, and 7 bases had no gene match. CDR3 length: 16 residues. The germline V gene encodes CDR1 LGHNT and CDR2 FRNRAP. The chain's CDR3 is CASGLGFTGVNTEAFF. CDR3 nucleotide sequence: TGTGCTAGTGGTTTGGGTTTCACAGGGGTAAACACTGAAGCTTTCTTT.

The chain couples TRBV5-1 to TRBJ2-1; D is uncertain. The germline gives CDR1 SGHRS, CDR2 YFSETQ. This CDR3 spans 14 amino acids. V lost 0 bases and J lost 7, with 11 bases in between. CDR3: CASSLDVLVNEQFF. The CDR3 DNA reads as TGCGCCAGCAGCTTGGATGTGTTGGTTAATGAGCAGTTCTTC.

This chain uses TRBV30 with TRBJ1-2; no definite D call. Looked up from germline, CDR1 is GTSNPN and CDR2 is SVGIG (reference sequence). CDR3 length: 13 amino acids. Trimming removed 3 bases at V and 2 bases at J, with 10 bases between. The CDR3 sequence is CAWRKDENYGYTF. The CDR3 nucleotides read TGTGCCTGGAGAAAGGACGAGAACTATGGCTACACCTTC.

This clone was seen only once. The chain combines TRBV19 with TRBJ2-7; 13 positions match TRBD2. V was clipped by 6 bases and J by 6 bases; unmatched bases: 5. The germline V gene has CDR1 LNHDA and CDR2 SQIVND (reference sequence). This CDR3 is 14 amino acids long. CDR3 DNA sequence: TGTGCCAGTAGGGACGGACTAGCGGGAGTCGAGCAGTACTTC. Translated: CASRDGLAGVEQYF.

The J gene is TRBJ2-5, the V gene TRBV7-8; 7 nucleotides agree with TRBD2. Germline assignment: CDR1 SGHVS and CDR2 FQNEAQ. J gave up 4 bases and V 5 bases, and 13 bases lay outside the gene matches. This CDR3 is 16 amino acids long. The CDR3 is CASSPVGGGGRETQYF. In DNA, the CDR3 is TGTGCCAGCAGCCCAGTTGGGGGGGGAGGGCGAGAGACCCAGTACTTC.